The 13 T cell receptor beta chains in this list originate from one sample, sequenced in a study of CD8+CD57+ T cells in acquired aplastic anemia. Both TCR beta VDJ combination and CDR3 sequence profiling were carried out. Genomic DNA was the template for this profiling. TCRdb re-analysed the reads in MiXCR, keeping a single row per CDR3 protein. Here the sample spans about 200,000 distinct CDR3 sequences, 65% being singletons. Previously, flow cytometry had revealed CD8+CD57+ cell expansion in the patients chosen for sequencing. The sample comprised sorted CD4+, CD8+, or CD8+CD57+ T cells (not recorded which) from PBMCs. The receptor set was obtained from a human donor with aplastic anemia.

The chain is built from TRBV7-8 and TRBJ2-1, with D unresolved. CDR1 SGHVS and CDR2 FQNEAQ come from the germline V gene. Trimming took 5 bases from V and 2 from J, leaving 13 bases between them. The CDR3 is 15 residues long. CDR3 coding DNA: TGTGCCAGCAGCGAGGCTGAGATTGCCTACAATGAGCAGTTCTTC. Protein product: CASSEAEIAYNEQFF.

V and J are TRBV7-9 and TRBJ1-4; no clear D gene. V shed 6 bases and J shed 5 bases, with 4 bases lying between them. Germline CDR1 SEHNR, CDR2 FQNEAQ (reference sequence). The CDR3 spans 11 residues. The CDR3 DNA follows: TGTGCCAGCAGTTTCAATGAAAAACTGTTTTTT. Its protein product is CASSFNEKLFF. Complete variable domain (other parts from reference TRBV7-9 and TRBJ1-4): DTGVSQNPRHKITKRGQNVTFRCDPISEHNRLYWYRQTLGQGPEFLTYFQNEAQLEKSRLLSDRFSAERPKGSFSTLEIQRTEQGDSAMYLCASSFNEKLFFGSGTQLSVL.

This clonotype was counted between two and nine times. DNA for the CDR3: TGTGCCAGCAGCGGAGTAGCGGGATCGGGTGTAGAGCAGTACTTC. This codes for CASSGVAGSGVEQYF. V usage is TRBV7-2 and J usage is TRBJ2-7; 8 bases map to TRBD2. V lost 5 bases to trimming and J lost 7 bases; unmatched junction nucleotides: 13. This CDR3 contains 15 residues. Germline V gene lookup returns CDR1 SGHTA and CDR2 FQGNSA.

On this clonotype itself: Without the conserved terminal phenylalanine or tryptophan, this CDR3 likely stems from a read error. The chain uses TRBV7-6 and TRBJ1-2; a possible D gene is TRBD1 (6 bases). Germline CDR1 SGHVS, CDR2 FNYEAQ. The CDR3 sequence is 14 residues long. V was shortened by 5 bases and J by 6 bases, with 16 bases between the two germline ends. CDR3 nucleotides: TGTGCCAGCAGCCGGGGTGACAGGCAGGATGGCTACACCCTC. Residues: CASSRGDRQDGYTL.

The chain joins TRBV24-1 to TRBJ2-5; maybe TRBD1 (5 bases). Trimming pared 3 bases from V and 5 bases from J, leaving 12 bases between. The length of the CDR3 is 14 residues. Germline V gene data show CDR1 as KGHDR and CDR2 as SFDVKD. The CDR3 bases are TGTGCCACCAGTGATCAAGGGGCTCGGGAGACCCAGTACTTC. This gives the protein CATSDQGARETQYF.

This clonotype occurred a few times. The DNA for the CDR3 is TGTGCCAGCAGCAAGCAGGGGGCGAAGTACGAGCAGTACTTC. This gives the protein CASSKQGAKYEQYF. This chain joins TRBV11-2 and TRBJ2-7; 8 bases line up with TRBD1. V lost 5 bases to trimming and J lost 4 bases; unmatched junction nucleotides: 7. Germline CDR1 SGHAT, CDR2 FQNNGV. CDR3 length equals 14 residues.

The sample holds one count of this clonotype. This chain joins TRBV7-8 and TRBJ2-7; 11 nucleotides match TRBD2. The CDR3 is made up of 16 amino acids. Germline V gives CDR1 SGHVS, CDR2 FQNEAQ. Losses at the gene ends were 2 bases for V and 2 bases for J; bases not matched to a gene: 5. The CDR3 nucleotides read TGTGCCAGCAGCTTAACGCTAGCGGGGGGCACCTACGAGCAGTACTTC. It yields the protein CASSLTLAGGTYEQYF.

With regard to this clonotype: An end of the junction does not agree with germline; a read error may underlie this. The chain uses TRBV7-6 and TRBJ2-5; the D gene could be TRBD1 or TRBD2 (6 bases each). The CDR3 spans 14 residues. Germline-derived CDR1 and CDR2 are SGHVS and FNYEAQ. The CDR3 loop is CASSLEGGRETRYF. DNA of the CDR3: TGTGCCAGCAGCTTAGAGGGGGGCCGGGAGACCCGGTACTTC.

J is TRBJ1-5 and V is TRBV20-1, with TRBD1 matching 7 bases. The CDR3 is made up of 14 amino acids. With V trimmed by 6 bases and J by 1 base, 6 bases remained unmatched. Per the germline V gene, CDR1 is DFQATT and CDR2 is SNEGSKA (reference sequence). The CDR3 DNA follows: TGCAGTGCCCCGCCGACAGGGAGCAATCAGCCCCAGCATTTT. Translated: CSAPPTGSNQPQHF.

CDR3 amino acids: CASSPERSTEAFF. CDR3 nucleotide sequence: TGTGCCAGCAGTCCAGAGCGAAGCACTGAAGCTTTCTTT. The V call is TRBV6-4, the J call TRBJ1-1; D not resolved. Trimming left V 5 bases short and J 4 bases short, with 11 bases between. The CDR3 length is 13 residues. Germline loops: CDR1 MRHNA, CDR2 SNTAGT.

The V gene is TRBV2, the J gene TRBJ1-4; a possible D gene is TRBD1 (5 bases). This CDR3 has 13 amino acids. Trimming shortened V by 6 bases and J by 10 bases, and 15 bases separated the two germline ends. Germline assignment: CDR1 SNHLY and CDR2 FYNNEI. The CDR3 nucleotides read TGTGCCAGCAGAGCGATCCGGGACGCAAAACTGTTTTTT. Protein sequence: CASRAIRDAKLFF.

V gene TRBV24-1 combines with J gene TRBJ2-3, with no clear D. Deletions cut 7 bases from V and 0 bases from J, with 4 bases between. Germline values: CDR1 KGHDR, CDR2 SFDVKD. CDR3 size: 12 residues. CDR3 in DNA: TGTGCCACCAGCAGGAGCACAGATACGCAGTATTTT. It codes for CATSRSTDTQYF.

Ten or more counts support this clonotype. The chain combines TRBV11-3 with TRBJ2-5; 14 nucleotides agree with TRBD2. Germline V gene lookup returns CDR1 SGHNT and CDR2 YENEEA. The V gene end was trimmed by 5 bases and the J gene end by 5 bases; junction bases not matched to a gene: 4. This CDR3 spans 15 amino acids. CDR3 sequence reads: CASSLGLAGVETQYF. The CDR3 DNA reads TGTGCCAGCAGCCTGGGACTAGCGGGAGTCGAGACCCAGTACTTC. The variable domain in full, completed from reference TRBV11-3 and TRBJ2-5, reads EAGVVQSPRYKIIEKKQPVAFWCNPISGHNTLYWYLQNLGQGPELLIRYENEEAVDDSQLPKDRFSAERLKGVDSTLKIQPAELGDSAVYLCASSLGLAGVETQYFGPGTRLLVL.